These T cell receptor beta chains were read from a single sample in a study of cytomegalovirus exposure and HLA in healthy donors. This table comes from immunoSEQ multiplex PCR, and its TCRdb copy is limited to in-frame clones, with some not included. Here the sample spans roughly 120,000 clones, 75% being singletons. Sample: PBMCs. The receptors were gathered from a middle-aged woman in good health and CMV-seropositive. Both conserved end residues are part of each CDR3. D genes are given only for firm matches. Clone size is stated in some rows and not others, as once, few, many or a class when expanded.

>TRBD1|TRBJ2-2|-|14|TRBV9
TGTGCCAGCACCTCGGACAGGCACACCGGGGAGCTGTTTTTT
CASTSDRHTGELFF
>-|TRBJ2-7|-|16|TRBV19
TGTGCCAGTAGTATCGTTGGCGCGATGACTTTCCACGAGCAGTACTTC
CASSIVGAMTFHEQYF
>TRBD1|TRBJ1-2|few|14|TRBV5-4
TGTGCCAGCAGCTTATCAGGGGGCGACTATGGCTACACCTTC
CASSLSGGDYGYTF
>TRBD1|TRBJ1-2|-|13|TRBV30
TGTGCCTGGAACCGCGACAGGGGGGGTGGCTACACCTTC
CAWNRDRGGGYTF
>-|TRBJ2-3|-|16|TRBV5-1
TGCGCCAGCAGCTTGAGGAGCGGCCCTAGCACAGATACGCAGTATTTT
CASSLRSGPSTDTQYF
>-|TRBJ1-2|-|14|TRBV4-1
TGCGCCAGCAGCCAAGCGGGACTGCACTATGGCTACACCTTC
CASSQAGLHYGYTF
>TRBD1|TRBJ1-6|few|14|TRBV30
TGTGCCTGGGAGGAGGGGGCGCGGAATTCACCCCTCCACTTT
CAWEEGARNSPLHF
>-|TRBJ2-7|-|17|TRBV4-3
TGCGCCAGCAGCCAAGATGTCACACAGGGAAGCTCCTACGAGCAGTACTTC
CASSQDVTQGSSYEQYF
>TRBD2|TRBJ2-1|-|18|TRBV7-9
TGTGCCAGCAGCCATAGGGGAACTAGCGGGAGGGCCTACAATGAGCAGTTCTTC
CASSHRGTSGRAYNEQFF
>TRBD2|TRBJ2-7|many|18|TRBV9
TGTGCCAGCAGCGTATCTTCGACTACAGCGGGGGGTGACTACGAGCAGTACTTC
CASSVSSTTAGGDYEQYF
>-|TRBJ2-7|few|14|TRBV11-2
TGTGCCAGCAGCTTACCCTTCCGCGGCTACGAGCAGTACTTC
CASSLPFRGYEQYF
>TRBD2|TRBJ2-3|-|17|TRBV4-2
TGTGCCAGCAGCCAGGCGACTAGCGGGGGGGCGGGAGATACGCAGTATTTT
CASSQATSGGAGDTQYF
>-|TRBJ1-1|-|14|TRBV5-6
TGTGCCAGCAGCCCTAAAACGGGGTACACTGAAGCTTTCTTT
CASSPKTGYTEAFF
>-|TRBJ2-7|-|13|TRBV30
TGTGCCTGGTCCCATACTCTCTCCTACGAGCAGTACTTC
CAWSHTLSYEQYF
>-|TRBJ2-6|-|18|TRBV12-5
TGTGCTAGTGGTTTGGTACCCTCCACAGGGTCTGGGGCCAACGTCCTGACTTTC
CASGLVPSTGSGANVLTF
>-|TRBJ1-3|-|14|TRBV7-6
TGTGCCAGCAGCTTACCGGGGTCCGGAAACACCATATATTTT
CASSLPGSGNTIYF
>-|TRBJ2-1|-|13|TRBV6-1
TGTGCCAGCCGGTCCAGGGCCCTCAATGAGCAGTTCTTC
CASRSRALNEQFF
>-|TRBJ1-1|-|13|TRBV30
TGTGCCCGGGCGGGGGGGCTAGGGACTGAAGCTTTCTTT
CARAGGLGTEAFF
>TRBD1|TRBJ1-1|few|15|TRBV6-5
TGTGCCAGCAGTTGGGGGACAGCGTGGAACACTGAAGCTTTCTTT
CASSWGTAWNTEAFF
>TRBD2|TRBJ2-1|once|15|TRBV30
TGTGCCTGGAGTTCGGGCGGGGGGGACTACAATGAGCAGTTCTTC
CAWSSGGGDYNEQFF
>TRBD1|TRBJ2-3|-|15|TRBV5-1
TGCGCCAGCAGATTGGGACAGGGGTTCGCAGATACGCAGTATTTT
CASRLGQGFADTQYF
>TRBD2|TRBJ2-7|few|15|TRBV4-1
TGCGCCAGCAGCCAAGCCCCGGGGGAGGGACGCGAGCAGTACTTC
CASSQAPGEGREQYF
>-|TRBJ2-1|-|13|TRBV27
TGTGCCAGCAGTGTGAGCGGGTTTGGTGAGCAGTTCTTC
CASSVSGFGEQFF
>TRBD1|TRBJ1-1|-|17|TRBV7-9
TGTGCCAGCAGCTTAGAGGGGGGGACAGGGGCGGGCACTGAAGCTTTCTTT
CASSLEGGTGAGTEAFF
>-|TRBJ1-1|-|15|TRBV4-1
TGCGCCAGCAGCCAAGAATCGGGTAGGAACACTGAAGCTTTCTTT
CASSQESGRNTEAFF
>-|TRBJ2-1|-|14|TRBV27
TGTGCCAGCAGTTTGTCTATGCTCGATCCTCCGGAGTTCTTC
CASSLSMLDPPEFF
>TRBD1|TRBJ1-4|-|13|TRBV28
TGTGCCAGCAGTACGGGACAGGTGGAAAAACTGTTTTTT
CASSTGQVEKLFF
>TRBD1|TRBJ1-5|-|13|TRBV6-5
TGTGCCAGCAGACGTACAGGGGGTCTTACCCAGCATTTT
CASRRTGGLTQHF
>-|TRBJ1-6|-|14|TRBV6-1
TGTGCCAGCTGGGGGCAGTCCTATAATTCACCCCTCCACTTT
CASWGQSYNSPLHF
>-|TRBJ1-1|-|13|TRBV7-3
TGTGCCAGCAGCTCCGGATCGGGCACTGAAGCTTTCTTT
CASSSGSGTEAFF
>TRBD1|TRBJ1-2|-|15|TRBV27
TGTGCCAGCAGTTCACTCTCCGGGACAGGGGATGGCTACACCTTC
CASSSLSGTGDGYTF
>TRBD1|TRBJ1-1|-|16|TRBV7-9
TGTGCCAGCAGCTCGATAAACATTGGACAGGGGGCTGAAGCTTTCTTT
CASSSINIGQGAEAFF
>TRBD1|TRBJ1-1|-|15|TRBV11-2
TGTGCCAGCAGCCCCCGGGACAGGGGGCCCACTGAAGCTTTCTTT
CASSPRDRGPTEAFF
>TRBD1|TRBJ1-1|-|15|TRBV4-3
TGCGCCAGCAGCCAACAGACAGGGATGAACACTGAAGCTTTCTTT
CASSQQTGMNTEAFF
>-|TRBJ1-5|-|12|TRBV29-1
TGCAGCGTTGTTGCAGGGAATCAGCCCCAGCATTTT
CSVVAGNQPQHF
>-|TRBJ1-1|few|13|TRBV10-3
TGTGCCATCGGGGTTACAGGGAACACTGAAGCTTTCTTT
CAIGVTGNTEAFF
>TRBD1|TRBJ2-2|-|15|TRBV7-7
TGTGCCAGCAGCTTATCAGGGGGCGCGACCGGGGAGCTGTTTTTT
CASSLSGGATGELFF
>-|TRBJ1-1|-|13|TRBV19
TGTGCCAGTACCAGGACCGGGGTCGCGGAGGGTTTCTTT
CASTRTGVAEGFF
>-|TRBJ1-1|-|16|TRBV7-6
TGTGCCAGCAGCCGAGACAAGACCTCTATGAACACTGAAGCTTTCTTT
CASSRDKTSMNTEAFF
>TRBD1|TRBJ2-2|-|15|TRBV6-5
TGTGCCAGCAGCCTTGGACAGGGGATCGCCGGGGAGCTGTTTTTT
CASSLGQGIAGELFF
>-|TRBJ2-7|-|17|TRBV7-8
TGTGCCAGCAGCGCAGAAACGTCGGCCCAGCGTATCTACGAGCAGTACTTC
CASSAETSAQRIYEQYF
>-|TRBJ2-3|few|14|TRBV5-1
TGCGCGAGCAGGTCCCTAGGTTTAACAGATACGCAGTATTTT
CASRSLGLTDTQYF
>TRBD1|TRBJ2-2|-|15|TRBV7-2
TGTGCCAGCAGCTGGAGGACAGGGAACACCGGGGAGCTGTTTTTT
CASSWRTGNTGELFF
>TRBD1|TRBJ1-1|-|14|TRBV25-1
TGTGCCAGCAGTGATACAGGGGGCTTGACTGAAGCCTTCTTT
CASSDTGGLTEAFF
>-|TRBJ1-4|-|19|TRBV4-2
TGTGCCAGCAGCCAAGAGAAAAGTATCGGGGGTAGGGACGACGGAAAACTGTTTTTT
CASSQEKSIGGRDDGKLFF
>TRBD1|TRBJ1-2|once|14|TRBV9
TGTGCCAGCAGCGCGGACAGGTCGGAAGCTGGCTACACCTTC
CASSADRSEAGYTF
>TRBD1|TRBJ1-2|-|15|TRBV6-5
TGTGCCAGCAGTTACTCCCGGGACAGAAACTATGGCTACACCTTC
CASSYSRDRNYGYTF
>-|TRBJ2-3|once|15|TRBV2
TGTGCCAGCAGACCGGGACTCAGGGTGGCAGATACGCAGTATTTT
CASRPGLRVADTQYF
>-|TRBJ2-3|-|12|TRBV29-1
TGCAGTGGCGAGGTTCTTCCAGATACGCAGTATTTT
CSGEVLPDTQYF
>-|TRBJ2-1|-|13|TRBV10-1
TGCGCCGCCCGCACCCTAGCCTTCAATGAGCAGTTCTTC
CAARTLAFNEQFF
>TRBD2|TRBJ2-5|-|16|TRBV5-4
TGTGCCAGCAGCGATGAGCGGGGGGCCAACCAAGAGACCCAGTACTTC
CASSDERGANQETQYF
>TRBD2|TRBJ2-2|-|15|TRBV27
TGTGCCAGCAGCATAGGACTAGCAGTCACCGGGGAGCTGTTTTTT
CASSIGLAVTGELFF
>-|TRBJ1-2|-|14|TRBV7-8
TGTGCCAGCAGCTTAGCGGGGAGTAACTATGGCTACACCTTC
CASSLAGSNYGYTF
>-|TRBJ2-4|-|14|TRBV15
TGTGCCACCAGCAGAACAGAGACCAAAAACATTCAGTACTTC
CATSRTETKNIQYF